A single T cell receptor (beta chain) is shown here with its context. Antigen: not known. Treatment denoted: about 20 received Ad26.COV2.S at low or high dose, single or two shots; about 5 received placebo; per-sample allocation not given. All samples were drawn on day 63, counting from the first vaccine or placebo injection. Germline values: CDR1 LGHDT, CDR2 YNNKEL (reference sequence). The CDR3 is 15 amino acids. V was shortened by 6 bases and J by 4 bases, with 15 bases between the two germline ends. These data come from a study of Ad26.COV2.S vaccination and SARS-CoV-2 variants. Study results and limitations: Researchers reported similar non-spike TCR breadth in vaccine and placebo recipients. Post-vaccination spike-specific CD8+ and CD4+ T cell responses reportedly had substantial breadth.

Libraries were prepared by immunoSEQ multiplex PCR; TCRdb keeps only in-frame clonotypes and omits some of them. The data hold some 340,000 clones, with around 83% observed a single time. This chain connects TRBV3-1 (or the pseudogene TRBV3-2) to TRBJ1-4; D not certain. The clonotype originates from a person between 18 and 65 years old who received the Ad26.COV2.S COVID-19 vaccine or a placebo. Sequenced material: peripheral blood, taken in a trial of Ad26.COV2.S vaccine versus placebo. In DNA, the CDR3 is TGTGCCAGCAGGCGAAGCCCTCAAAGTAATGAAAAACTGTTTTTT. It yields the protein CASRRSPQSNEKLFF.